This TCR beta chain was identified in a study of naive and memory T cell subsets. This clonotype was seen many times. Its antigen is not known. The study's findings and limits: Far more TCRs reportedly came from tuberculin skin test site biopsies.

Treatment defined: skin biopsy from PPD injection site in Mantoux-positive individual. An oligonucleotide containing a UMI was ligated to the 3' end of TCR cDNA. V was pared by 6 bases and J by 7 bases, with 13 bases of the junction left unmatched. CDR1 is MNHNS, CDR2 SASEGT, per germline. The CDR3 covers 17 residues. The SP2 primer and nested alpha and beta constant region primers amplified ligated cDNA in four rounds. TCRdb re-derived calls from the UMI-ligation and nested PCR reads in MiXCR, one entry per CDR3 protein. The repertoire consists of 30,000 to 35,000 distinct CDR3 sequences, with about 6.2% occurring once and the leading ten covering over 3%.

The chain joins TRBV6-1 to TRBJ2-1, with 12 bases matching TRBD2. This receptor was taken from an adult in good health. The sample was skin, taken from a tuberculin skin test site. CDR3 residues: CASSALLLAGGRNEQFF. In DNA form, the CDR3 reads TGTGCCAGCAGCGCGCTTCTTCTAGCGGGGGGGCGAAATGAGCAGTTCTTC.